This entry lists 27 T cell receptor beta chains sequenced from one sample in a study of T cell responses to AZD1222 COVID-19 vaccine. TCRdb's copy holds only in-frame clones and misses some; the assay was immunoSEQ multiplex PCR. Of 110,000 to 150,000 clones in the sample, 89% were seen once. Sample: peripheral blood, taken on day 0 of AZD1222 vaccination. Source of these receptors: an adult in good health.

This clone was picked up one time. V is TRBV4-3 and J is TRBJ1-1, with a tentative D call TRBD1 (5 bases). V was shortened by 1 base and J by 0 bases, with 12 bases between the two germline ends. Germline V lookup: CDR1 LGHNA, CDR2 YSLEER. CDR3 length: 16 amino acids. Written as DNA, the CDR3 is TGCGCCAGCAGCCAAGGGGGGGACCTGCTGAACACTGAAGCTTTCTTT. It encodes CASSQGGDLLNTEAFF.

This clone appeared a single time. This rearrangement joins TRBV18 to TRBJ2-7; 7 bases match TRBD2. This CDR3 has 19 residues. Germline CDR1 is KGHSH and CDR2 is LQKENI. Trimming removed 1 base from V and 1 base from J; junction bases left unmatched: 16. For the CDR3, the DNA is TGTGCCAGCTCACCACGCGGGGGACCACTTAGCGGACGATCCTACGAGCAGTACTTC. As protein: CASSPRGGPLSGRSYEQYF. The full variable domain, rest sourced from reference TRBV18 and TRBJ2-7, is NAGVMQNPRHLVRRRGQEARLRCSPMKGHSHVYWYRQLPEEGLKFMVYLQKENIIDESGMPKERFSAEFPKEGPSILRIQQVVRGDSAAYFCASSPRGGPLSGRSYEQYFGPGTRLTVT.

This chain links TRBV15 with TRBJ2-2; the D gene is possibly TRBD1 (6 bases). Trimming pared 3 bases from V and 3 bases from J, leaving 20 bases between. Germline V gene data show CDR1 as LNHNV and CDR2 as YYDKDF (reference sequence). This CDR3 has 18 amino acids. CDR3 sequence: CATSRTAGGRVHTGELFF. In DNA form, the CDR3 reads TGTGCCACCAGCAGGACGGCTGGGGGCAGGGTGCACACCGGGGAGCTGTTTTTT. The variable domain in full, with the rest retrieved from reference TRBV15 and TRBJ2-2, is DAMVIQNPRYQVTQFGKPVTLSCSQTLNHNVMYWYQQKSSQAPKLLFHYYDKDFNNEADTPDNFQSRRPNTSFCFLDIRSPGLGDTAMYLCATSRTAGGRVHTGELFFGEGSRLTVL.

The CDR3 region has the DNA TGTGCCAGCTCACTCGAATCCGGGTCGGGTCTAACCGGGGAGCTGTTTTTT. This codes for CASSLESGSGLTGELFF. V usage is TRBV18 and J usage is TRBJ2-2; D is uncertain. The V end was cut by 4 bases, the J end by 5 bases, with 20 bases between. The CDR3 totals 17 residues. Per the germline V gene, CDR1 is KGHSH and CDR2 is LQKENI.

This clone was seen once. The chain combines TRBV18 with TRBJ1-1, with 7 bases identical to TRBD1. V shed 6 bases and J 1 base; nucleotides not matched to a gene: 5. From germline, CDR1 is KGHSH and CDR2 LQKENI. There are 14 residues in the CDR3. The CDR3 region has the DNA TGTGCCAGCTCCCAGGACAGGAAGAACACTGAAGCTTTCTTT. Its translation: CASSQDRKNTEAFF.

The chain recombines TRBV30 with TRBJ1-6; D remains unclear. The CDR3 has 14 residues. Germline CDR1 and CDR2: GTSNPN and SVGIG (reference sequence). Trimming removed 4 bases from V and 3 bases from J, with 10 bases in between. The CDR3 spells CAWTLGHYNSPLHF. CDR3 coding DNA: TGTGCCTGGACCCTAGGGCACTATAATTCACCCCTCCACTTT. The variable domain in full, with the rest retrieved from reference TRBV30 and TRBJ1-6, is SQTIHQWPATLVQPVGSPLSLECTVEGTSNPNLYWYRQAAGRGLQLLFYSVGIGQISSEVPQNLSASRPQDRQFILSSKKLLLSDSGFYLCAWTLGHYNSPLHFGNGTRLTVT.

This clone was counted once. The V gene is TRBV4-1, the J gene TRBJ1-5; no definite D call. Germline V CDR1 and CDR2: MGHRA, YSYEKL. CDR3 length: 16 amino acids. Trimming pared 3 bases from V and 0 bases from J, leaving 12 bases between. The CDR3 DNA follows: TGCGCCAGCAGCCACAGAGACACTAATAGCAATCAGCCCCAGCATTTT. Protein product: CASSHRDTNSNQPQHF.

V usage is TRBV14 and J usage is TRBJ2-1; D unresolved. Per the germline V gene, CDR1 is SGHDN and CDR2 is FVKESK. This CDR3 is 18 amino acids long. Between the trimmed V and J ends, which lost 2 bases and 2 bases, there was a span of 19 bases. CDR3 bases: TGTGCCAGCAGCCAAAGCACACCCGGTAGGGTCCCCTACAATGAGCAGTTCTTC. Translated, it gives CASSQSTPGRVPYNEQFF.

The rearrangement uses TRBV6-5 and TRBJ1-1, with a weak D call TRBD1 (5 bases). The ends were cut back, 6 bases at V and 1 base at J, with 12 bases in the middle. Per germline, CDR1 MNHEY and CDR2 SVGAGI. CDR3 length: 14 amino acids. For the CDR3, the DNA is TGTGCCAGCAGCCGAGCCGGGACGAACACTGAAGCTTTCTTT. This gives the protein CASSRAGTNTEAFF.

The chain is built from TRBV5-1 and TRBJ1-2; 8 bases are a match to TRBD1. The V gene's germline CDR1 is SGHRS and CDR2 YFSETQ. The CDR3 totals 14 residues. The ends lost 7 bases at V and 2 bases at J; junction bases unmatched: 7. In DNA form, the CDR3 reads TGCGCCAGCGCACGACAGGGGTTCAACTATGGCTACACCTTC. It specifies CASARQGFNYGYTF.

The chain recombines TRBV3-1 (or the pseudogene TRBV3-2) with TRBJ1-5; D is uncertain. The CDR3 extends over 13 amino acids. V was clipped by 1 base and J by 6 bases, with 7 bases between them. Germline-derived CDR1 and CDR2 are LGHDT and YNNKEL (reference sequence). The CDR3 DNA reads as TGTGCCAGCAGCCAAGGGTGGAGTCAGCCCCAGCATTTT. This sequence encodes CASSQGWSQPQHF.

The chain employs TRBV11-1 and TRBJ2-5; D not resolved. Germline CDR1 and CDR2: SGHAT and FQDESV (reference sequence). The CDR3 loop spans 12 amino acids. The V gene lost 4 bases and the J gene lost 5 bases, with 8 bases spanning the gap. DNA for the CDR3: TGTGCCAGCAGCTCCATACCGGAGACCCAGTACTTC. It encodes CASSSIPETQYF.

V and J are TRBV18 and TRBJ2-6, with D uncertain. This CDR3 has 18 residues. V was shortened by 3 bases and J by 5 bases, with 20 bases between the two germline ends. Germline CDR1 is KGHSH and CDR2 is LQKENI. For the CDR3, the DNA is TGTGCCAGCTCACCTAGGGCCTCAGGTCGACAAAGGGCCAACGTCCTGACTTTC. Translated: CASSPRASGRQRANVLTF. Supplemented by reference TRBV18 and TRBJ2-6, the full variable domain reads NAGVMQNPRHLVRRRGQEARLRCSPMKGHSHVYWYRQLPEEGLKFMVYLQKENIIDESGMPKERFSAEFPKEGPSILRIQQVVRGDSAAYFCASSPRASGRQRANVLTFGAGSRLTVL.

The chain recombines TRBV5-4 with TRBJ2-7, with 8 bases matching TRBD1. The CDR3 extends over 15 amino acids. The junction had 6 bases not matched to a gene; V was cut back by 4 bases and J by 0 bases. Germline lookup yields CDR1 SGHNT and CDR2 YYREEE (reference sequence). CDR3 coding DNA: TGTGCCAGCAGCATACCGACAGGGGCCTCCTACGAGCAGTACTTC. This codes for CASSIPTGASYEQYF.

DNA for the CDR3: TGCGCCAGCAGTCATACCGGATCAGGGGGAGAGGGCTACACCTTC. Its protein is CASSHTGSGGEGYTF. The chain has TRBV4-1 and TRBJ1-2; 7 positions match TRBD1. The ends lost 6 bases at V and 8 bases at J; junction bases unmatched: 15. CDR3 length equals 15 residues. Germline CDR1 reads MGHRA; CDR2 reads YSYEKL.

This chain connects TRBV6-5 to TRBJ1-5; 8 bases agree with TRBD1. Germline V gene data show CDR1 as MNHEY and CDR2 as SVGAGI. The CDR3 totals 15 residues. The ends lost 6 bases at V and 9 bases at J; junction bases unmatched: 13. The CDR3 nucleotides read TGTGCCAGCAGCCTAACCGGACAGGGTTTGGGGCCCCAGCATTTT. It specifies CASSLTGQGLGPQHF.

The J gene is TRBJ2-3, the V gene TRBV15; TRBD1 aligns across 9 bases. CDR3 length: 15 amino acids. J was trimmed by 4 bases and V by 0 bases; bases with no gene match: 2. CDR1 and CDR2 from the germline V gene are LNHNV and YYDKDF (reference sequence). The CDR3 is CATSREQGASDTQYF. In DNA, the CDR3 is TGTGCCACCAGCAGAGAACAGGGGGCATCAGATACGCAGTATTTT.

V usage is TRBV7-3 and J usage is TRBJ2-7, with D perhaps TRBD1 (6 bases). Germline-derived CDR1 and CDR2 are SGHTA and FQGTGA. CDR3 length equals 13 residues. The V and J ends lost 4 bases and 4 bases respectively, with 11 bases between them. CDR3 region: CASSSGHFYEQYF. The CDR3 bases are TGTGCCAGCAGCTCGGGACACTTTTACGAGCAGTACTTC.

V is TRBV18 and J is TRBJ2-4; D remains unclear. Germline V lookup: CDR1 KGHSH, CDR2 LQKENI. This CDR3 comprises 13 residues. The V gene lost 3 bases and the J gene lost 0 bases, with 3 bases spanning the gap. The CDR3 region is CASSPVAKNIQYF. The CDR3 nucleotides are TGTGCCAGCTCACCGGTAGCCAAAAACATTCAGTACTTC.

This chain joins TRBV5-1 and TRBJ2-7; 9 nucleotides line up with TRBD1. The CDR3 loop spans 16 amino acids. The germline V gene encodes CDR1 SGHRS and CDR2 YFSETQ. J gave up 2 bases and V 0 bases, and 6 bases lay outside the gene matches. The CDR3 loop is CASSLGDRDVPYEQYF. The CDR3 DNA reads TGCGCCAGCAGCTTGGGGGACAGGGATGTCCCCTACGAGCAGTACTTC. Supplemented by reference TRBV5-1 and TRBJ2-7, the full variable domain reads KAGVTQTPRYLIKTRGQQVTLSCSPISGHRSVSWYQQTPGQGLQFLFEYFSETQRNKGNFPGRFSGRQFSNSRSEMNVSTLELGDSALYLCASSLGDRDVPYEQYFGPGTRLTVT.

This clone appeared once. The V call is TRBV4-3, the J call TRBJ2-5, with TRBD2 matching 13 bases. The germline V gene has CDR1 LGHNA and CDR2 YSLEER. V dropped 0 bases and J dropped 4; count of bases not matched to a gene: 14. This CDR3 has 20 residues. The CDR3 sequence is CASSQEWTSGSMGGGETQYF. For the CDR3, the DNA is TGCGCCAGCAGCCAAGAGTGGACTAGCGGGAGTATGGGTGGAGGAGAGACCCAGTACTTC.

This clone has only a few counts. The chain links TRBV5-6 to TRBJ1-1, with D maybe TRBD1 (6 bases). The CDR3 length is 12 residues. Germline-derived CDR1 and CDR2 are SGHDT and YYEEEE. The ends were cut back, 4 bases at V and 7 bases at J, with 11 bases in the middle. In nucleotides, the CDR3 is TGTGCCAGCAGCCTGGGACACGATGAAGCTTTCTTT. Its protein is CASSLGHDEAFF.

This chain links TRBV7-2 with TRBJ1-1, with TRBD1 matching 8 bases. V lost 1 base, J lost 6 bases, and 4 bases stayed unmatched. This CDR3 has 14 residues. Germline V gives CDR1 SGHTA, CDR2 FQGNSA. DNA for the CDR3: TGTGCCAGCAGCTTAGAGGCGACAGGGGCTGAAGCTTTCTTT. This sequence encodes CASSLEATGAEAFF.

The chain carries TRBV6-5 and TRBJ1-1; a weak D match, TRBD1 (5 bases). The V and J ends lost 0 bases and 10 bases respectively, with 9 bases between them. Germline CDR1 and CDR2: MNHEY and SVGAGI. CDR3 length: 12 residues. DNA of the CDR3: TGTGCCAGCAGTTACTCGACGGGGGGAGCTTTCTTT. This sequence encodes CASSYSTGGAFF.

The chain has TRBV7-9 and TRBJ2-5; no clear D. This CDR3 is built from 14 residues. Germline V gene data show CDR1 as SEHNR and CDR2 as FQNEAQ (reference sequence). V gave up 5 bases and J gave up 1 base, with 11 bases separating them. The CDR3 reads CASSPTNSQETQYF. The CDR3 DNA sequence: TGTGCCAGCAGCCCCACCAACAGCCAAGAGACCCAGTACTTC.

The DNA for the CDR3 is TGTGCCAGCAGAGATGGACTCTACAATGAGCAGTTCTTC. It codes for CASRDGLYNEQFF. The rearrangement uses TRBV14 and TRBJ2-1; D perhaps matches TRBD2 (5 bases). Germline-derived CDR1 and CDR2 are SGHDN and FVKESK. This CDR3 spans 13 amino acids. The ends were cut back, 6 bases at V and 3 bases at J, with 9 bases in the middle.

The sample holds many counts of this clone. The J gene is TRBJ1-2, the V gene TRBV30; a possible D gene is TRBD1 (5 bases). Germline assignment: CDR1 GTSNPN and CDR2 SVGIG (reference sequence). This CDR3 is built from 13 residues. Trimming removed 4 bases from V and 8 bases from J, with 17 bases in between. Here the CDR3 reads CAWIWDRVGGYTF. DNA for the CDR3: TGTGCCTGGATCTGGGACCGCGTGGGAGGCTACACCTTC.